Shown below are 12 T cell receptor beta chains from a single sample sequenced in a study of T cell responses to AZD1222 COVID-19 vaccine. Assay: immunoSEQ multiplex PCR; the TCRdb copy retains only in-frame clones and omits some. The sample shows around 150,000 clones, roughly 85% of them seen only once. The sample in question was peripheral blood, obtained 28 days after the second dose of the MenACWY control vaccine. The source of these receptors is an adult who received the MenACWY meningococcal vaccine as a control.

This clone was recorded once. This chain joins TRBV11-1 and TRBJ1-6; TRBD1 might be the D (6 bases). The CDR3 runs to 16 residues. In germline, CDR1 is SGHAT, CDR2 FQDESV (reference sequence). V lost 5 bases and J lost 7, with 18 bases in between. The chain's CDR3 is CASSPGQGLGNSPLHF. In DNA, the CDR3 is TGTGCCAGCAGCCCTGGGCAGGGGCTCGGGAATTCACCCCTCCACTTT.

The chain joins TRBV5-4 to TRBJ1-4; 9 bases align to TRBD1. CDR3 length equals 14 residues. Germline trimming cut 4 bases from V and 7 bases from J; bases unmatched to any gene: 5. The germline gives CDR1 SGHNT, CDR2 YYREEE (reference sequence). CDR3 sequence reads: CASSQGQGTEKLFF. In DNA, the CDR3 is TGTGCCAGCAGCCAGGGACAGGGAACTGAAAAACTGTTTTTT. Full variable domain (remainder filled in from reference TRBV5-4 and TRBJ1-4): ETGVTQSPTHLIKTRGQQVTLRCSSQSGHNTVSWYQQALGQGPQFIFQYYREEENGRGNFPPRFSGLQFPNYSSELNVNALELDDSALYLCASSQGQGTEKLFFGSGTQLSVL.

The chain carries TRBV30 and TRBJ2-1; 14 bases are shared with TRBD2. Per the germline V gene, CDR1 is GTSNPN and CDR2 is SVGIG (reference sequence). The CDR3 extends over 17 amino acids. V was pared by 3 bases and J by 7 bases, with 11 bases of the junction left unmatched. In nucleotides, the CDR3 is TGTGCCTGGAGGGAGATCACAGGACTAGCGGGAGGAAATGAGCAGTTCTTC. Translation gives CAWREITGLAGGNEQFF.

V usage is TRBV19 and J usage is TRBJ1-5; D unresolved. The CDR3 spans 14 residues. CDR1 and CDR2 (germline): LNHDA, SQIVND (reference sequence). V gave up 5 bases and J gave up 3 bases, with 11 bases separating them. The CDR3: CASSAQTTNQPQHF. In nucleotides, the CDR3 is TGTGCCAGTAGTGCACAGACCACCAATCAGCCCCAGCATTTT.

The chain couples TRBV5-1 to TRBJ2-2; D is uncertain. Germline lookup yields CDR1 SGHRS and CDR2 YFSETQ. CDR3 length: 14 residues. The ends were cut back, 0 bases at V and 1 base at J, with 4 bases in the middle. The CDR3 nucleotides read TGCGCCAGCAGCTTGGCAGGGAACACCGGGGAGCTGTTTTTT. This encodes CASSLAGNTGELFF. The full variable domain, in which reference TRBV5-1 and TRBJ2-2 provide the parts outside the CDR3, is KAGVTQTPRYLIKTRGQQVTLSCSPISGHRSVSWYQQTPGQGLQFLFEYFSETQRNKGNFPGRFSGRQFSNSRSEMNVSTLELGDSALYLCASSLAGNTGELFFGEGSRLTVL.

The chain recombines TRBV5-4 with TRBJ1-1, with D perhaps matching TRBD1 (5 bases). Germline CDR1 SGHNT, CDR2 YYREEE (reference sequence). The CDR3 extends over 17 amino acids. The V end lost 4 bases, the J end lost 0 bases, and 19 bases lay between the germline ends. The CDR3, as DNA: TGTGCCAGCAGCGACAGATGGCAGGGAACTATGAACACTGAAGCTTTCTTT. Encoded protein: CASSDRWQGTMNTEAFF.

This sequence joins TRBV18 and TRBJ2-1; D is uncertain. Trimming left V 4 bases short and J 9 bases short, with 4 bases between. Germline CDR1 and CDR2: KGHSH and LQKENI. The length of the CDR3 is 10 residues. CDR3 DNA sequence: TGTGCCAGCTCACAAGCTGAGCAGTTCTTC. Translation gives CASSQAEQFF.

V usage is TRBV5-1 and J usage is TRBJ2-2; D unresolved. This CDR3 region has 14 residues. Germline V gives CDR1 SGHRS, CDR2 YFSETQ. Between the trimmed V and J ends, which lost 6 bases and 2 bases, there was a span of 11 bases. The CDR3 DNA follows: TGCGCCAGCACAACATGGAGTAACACCGGGGAGCTGTTTTTT. Its protein product is CASTTWSNTGELFF. The full variable domain, with the rest looked up from reference TRBV5-1 and TRBJ2-2, is KAGVTQTPRYLIKTRGQQVTLSCSPISGHRSVSWYQQTPGQGLQFLFEYFSETQRNKGNFPGRFSGRQFSNSRSEMNVSTLELGDSALYLCASTTWSNTGELFFGEGSRLTVL.

V usage is TRBV7-2 and J usage is TRBJ2-2; perhaps TRBD1 as D (5 bases). Germline V gene data show CDR1 as SGHTA and CDR2 as FQGNSA. V was trimmed by 5 bases and J by 0 bases, leaving 10 bases between them. The CDR3 totals 15 residues. The CDR3 loop reads CASSRTGANTGELFF. CDR3 coding DNA: TGTGCCAGCAGCCGCACAGGCGCGAACACCGGGGAGCTGTTTTTT. The complete variable domain, with remaining parts taken from reference TRBV7-2 and TRBJ2-2, reads GAGVSQSPSNKVTEKGKDVELRCDPISGHTALYWYRQSLGQGLEFLIYFQGNSAPDKSGLPSDRFSAERTGGSVSTLTIQRTQQEDSAVYLCASSRTGANTGELFFGEGSRLTVL.

The chain joins TRBV19 to TRBJ1-5, with D hard to call. Germline values: CDR1 LNHDA, CDR2 SQIVND (reference sequence). The length of the CDR3 is 17 residues. With 1 base removed from V and 2 bases from J, the gap between germline ends came to 15 bases. CDR3 sequence: CASSIAQSRGRNQPQHF. The DNA for the CDR3 is TGTGCCAGTAGTATAGCCCAGTCTCGAGGGCGCAATCAGCCCCAGCATTTT.

The V call is TRBV14, the J call TRBJ2-2; D is tentatively TRBD1 or TRBD2 (5 bases each). V gave up 0 bases and J gave up 6 bases, with 14 bases separating them. The CDR3 covers 16 residues. CDR1 is SGHDN, CDR2 FVKESK, per germline. DNA for the CDR3: TGTGCCAGCAGCCAAGATCTTCTCACGGGACCCGGGGAGCTGTTTTTT. The encoded protein is CASSQDLLTGPGELFF.

This clone has only a few counts. The chain carries TRBV3-1 (or the pseudogene TRBV3-2) and TRBJ2-1; TRBD1 agrees at 9 bases. Germline CDR1 LGHDT, CDR2 YNNKEL (reference sequence). V trimming: 5 bases; J trimming: 8 bases; junction bases outside the gene matches: 13. The CDR3 extends over 16 amino acids. The CDR3 DNA sequence: TGTGCCAGCAGCTCCCCCGGGACAGGGCGGCAGTATGAGCAGTTCTTC. It specifies CASSSPGTGRQYEQFF.